This TCR beta chain comes out of a study of patients and donors after allogeneic stem cell transplantation. This clonotype was found a few times. TCRdb redid the calling of the RT-PCR reads with MiXCR, one entry per CDR3 protein. The sample consists of about 960,000 distinct CDR3 sequences, over 15% of them appearing once. After removal of 1 base from V and 0 bases from J, the junction contained 6 bases not matched to a gene. The CDR3 covers 18 residues. The genes are TRBV12-3 or TRBV12-4 and TRBJ2-3, with 11 nucleotides matching TRBD2. The receptor's source is a human donor who was either an allogeneic HSCT recipient or a stem cell or donor lymphocyte infusion donor (not recorded which). It is not recorded whose cells these are; they may come from a transplant donor. The sequenced sample consisted of blood, either unsorted or a sorted T cell fraction (not recorded which). CDR3: CASSLDSGLAVSTDTQYF. Here the CDR3 DNA reads TGTGCCAGCAGTTTAGATTCGGGACTAGCGGTTAGCACAGATACGCAGTATTTT.